What follows are 16 T cell receptor beta chains derived from one specimen sequenced in a study of T cell responses to AZD1222 COVID-19 vaccine. The assay was immunoSEQ multiplex PCR, and TCRdb's table has in-frame clones only and misses some. The sample gives more than 95,000 clones, roughly 86% of which show up once; over 9.5% is in the top ten. The sequenced sample was peripheral blood, obtained on day 0 of AZD1222 vaccination. The receptors here all came from an adult in good health.

This clone was observed a single time. This chain uses TRBV2 with TRBJ2-4; 10 bases are shared with TRBD2. The CDR3 covers 15 residues. Germline V lookup: CDR1 SNHLY, CDR2 FYNNEI. V shed 8 bases and J 1 base; nucleotides not matched to a gene: 5. CDR3 sequence reads: CASGGLANAKNIQYF. The CDR3 coding sequence is TGTGCCAGCGGGGGACTAGCGAACGCCAAAAACATTCAGTACTTC.

V usage is TRBV7-6 and J usage is TRBJ2-3; 9 bases align to TRBD1. Losses at the gene ends were 4 bases for V and 7 bases for J; bases not matched to a gene: 12. Germline CDR1 is SGHVS and CDR2 is FNYEAQ. The CDR3 has 16 amino acids. The CDR3 protein is CASSSEQGATKNTQYF. The CDR3 region has the DNA TGTGCCAGCAGCTCCGAACAGGGGGCTACAAAAAATACGCAGTATTTT.

V gene TRBV5-1 combines with J gene TRBJ2-7; the D is unclear. Trimming stripped 0 bases from V and 1 base from J, with 11 bases between. This CDR3 comprises 15 residues. Germline lookup yields CDR1 SGHRS and CDR2 YFSETQ. The CDR3 here is CASSLGRQLSYEQYF. The CDR3 DNA follows: TGCGCCAGCAGCTTGGGACGGCAGCTTTCCTACGAGCAGTACTTC. The full variable domain, in which reference TRBV5-1 and TRBJ2-7 provide the parts outside the CDR3, is KAGVTQTPRYLIKTRGQQVTLSCSPISGHRSVSWYQQTPGQGLQFLFEYFSETQRNKGNFPGRFSGRQFSNSRSEMNVSTLELGDSALYLCASSLGRQLSYEQYFGPGTRLTVT.

V gene TRBV5-6 combines with J gene TRBJ2-7, with 9 bases that match TRBD1. CDR1 and CDR2 (germline): SGHDT, YYEEEE. After removal of 2 bases from V and 4 bases from J, the junction contained 7 bases not matched to a gene. The CDR3 spans 15 residues. The CDR3 region is CASSLPGQGLYEQYF. The CDR3 bases are TGTGCCAGCAGCTTACCGGGACAGGGACTTTACGAGCAGTACTTC.

The J gene is TRBJ1-2, the V gene TRBV28, with D possibly being TRBD1 (5 bases). Trimming took 3 bases from V and 1 from J, leaving 9 bases between them. The germline gives CDR1 MDHEN, CDR2 SYDVKM. The CDR3 is 14 amino acids. The CDR3 DNA sequence: TGTGCCAGCAGTTTGGCCAGGGTTAACTATGGCTACACCTTC. Translating it yields CASSLARVNYGYTF.

A few counts support this clone. The chain has TRBV24-1 and TRBJ2-1; 8 nucleotides match TRBD1. Trimming at V came to 1 base and at J to 6 bases, leaving 1 base not matched to a gene. CDR3 length: 14 amino acids. Germline CDR1 reads KGHDR; CDR2 reads SFDVKD. The CDR3 loop reads CATSDLTGGNEQFF. In DNA form, the CDR3 reads TGTGCCACCAGTGATTTAACAGGGGGCAATGAGCAGTTCTTC.

CDR3 amino acids: CASSPSDRAFGNTIYF. CDR3 coding DNA: TGTGCCAGCTCACCCTCGGACAGGGCCTTTGGAAACACCATATATTTT. This chain uses TRBV18 with TRBJ1-3; TRBD1 matches 8 bases. The CDR3 has 16 amino acids. Trimming removed 3 bases from V and 3 bases from J; junction bases left unmatched: 7. The V gene's germline CDR1 is KGHSH and CDR2 LQKENI.

CDR3 nucleotides: TGTGCCAGCAGCGAGCTAGGGGGACCCTACGAGCAGTACTTC. It translates to CASSELGGPYEQYF. This chain uses TRBV14 with TRBJ2-7; the D gene is possibly TRBD1 (6 bases). Deletions cut 5 bases from V and 2 bases from J, with 13 bases between. Germline V CDR1 and CDR2: SGHDN, FVKESK. This CDR3 has 14 amino acids.

The V and J genes are TRBV2 and TRBJ2-6, with D possibly being TRBD2 (5 bases). V gave up 6 bases and J gave up 0 bases, with 15 bases separating them. Germline values: CDR1 SNHLY, CDR2 FYNNEI. The CDR3 totals 17 residues. This chain's CDR3 is CASRPAGLSSGANVLTF. The CDR3 coding sequence is TGTGCCAGCAGGCCCGCGGGCCTGAGCTCTGGGGCCAACGTCCTGACTTTC.

The J gene is TRBJ2-7, the V gene TRBV4-1; 10 bases are a match to TRBD2. The germline V gene encodes CDR1 MGHRA and CDR2 YSYEKL. This CDR3 has 16 residues. V gave up 4 bases and J gave up 3 bases; unmatched junction bases: 9. CDR3 bases: TGCGCCAGCAGCCCGCTGGGGGCTAGCGGGAGCTACGAGCAGTACTTC. This translates into CASSPLGASGSYEQYF.

The chain carries TRBV4-3 and TRBJ2-1; 11 nucleotides agree with TRBD2. This CDR3 comprises 18 residues. V trimming: 1 base; J trimming: 4 bases; junction bases outside the gene matches: 9. Germline V gene data show CDR1 as LGHNA and CDR2 as YSLEER. The CDR3 sequence is CASSQGRSLAGGYNEQFF. The CDR3 DNA follows: TGCGCCAGCAGCCAAGGTCGGTCTCTAGCGGGAGGATACAATGAGCAGTTCTTC.

J is TRBJ1-1 and V is TRBV2; 7 bases agree with TRBD1. The CDR3 totals 15 residues. V lost 8 bases and J lost 3; bases outside the gene matches: 12. Per the germline V gene, CDR1 is SNHLY and CDR2 is FYNNEI. The CDR3 here is CASFGTGVRDTEAFF. The CDR3 DNA reads as TGTGCCAGCTTCGGAACAGGGGTCCGGGACACTGAAGCTTTCTTT.

This clone appeared a few times. The V and J genes are TRBV5-6 and TRBJ1-2; the D is unclear. Trimming pared 0 bases from V and 6 bases from J, leaving 12 bases between. Germline CDR1 reads SGHDT; CDR2 reads YYEEEE. This CDR3 has 14 amino acids. CDR3 residues: CASSLGVVWDGYTF. In nucleotides, the CDR3 is TGTGCCAGCAGCTTGGGGGTAGTTTGGGATGGCTACACCTTC. Supplemented by reference TRBV5-6 and TRBJ1-2, the full variable domain reads DAGVTQSPTHLIKTRGQQVTLRCSPKSGHDTVSWYQQALGQGPQFIFQYYEEEERQRGNFPDRFSGHQFPNYSSELNVNALLLGDSALYLCASSLGVVWDGYTFGSGTRLTVV.

On this clone: It may be a read error: a sequence one base away is much more abundant. Other DNA variants within this sample encode the same CDR3. The V and J genes are TRBV6-5 and TRBJ2-2, with D unclear. Per the germline V gene, CDR1 is MNHEY and CDR2 is SVGAGI. Trimming left V 5 bases short and J 2 bases short, with 9 bases between. The CDR3 length is 14 residues. The chain's CDR3 is CASSRTLNTGELFF. CDR3 nucleotide sequence: TGTGCCAGCAGTCGCACACTAAACACCGGGGAGCTGTTTTTT.

The chain is built from TRBV4-2 and TRBJ2-2; D is undetermined. Trimming removed 2 bases at V and 7 bases at J, with 5 bases between. Germline CDR1 is LGHNA and CDR2 is YNFKEQ. This CDR3 has 12 residues. The DNA for the CDR3 is TGTGCCAGCAGCCAACCCTACGGGGAGCTGTTTTTT. As protein: CASSQPYGELFF.

This sequence joins TRBV3-1 (or the pseudogene TRBV3-2) and TRBJ2-3, with 9 bases lining up with TRBD2. The ends lost 3 bases at V and 6 bases at J; junction bases unmatched: 13. Germline V gene data show CDR1 as LGHDT and CDR2 as YNNKEL (reference sequence). This CDR3 region has 17 residues. CDR3 sequence: CASSQMVSAGGLDTQYF. The CDR3 DNA reads as TGTGCCAGCAGCCAGATGGTCTCAGCGGGGGGCCTGGATACGCAGTATTTT.